What follows are 21 T cell receptor beta chains derived from one specimen sequenced in a study of blood T cell repertoires in COVID-19. Sequencing was performed with immunoSEQ multiplex PCR; in TCRdb, only in-frame clones are kept and a portion is missing. The repertoire holds some 25,000 clones, with 90% to 95% as singletons. Specimen: peripheral blood. Source of these receptors: a human donor in a cohort sampled during active COVID-19.

This rearrangement joins TRBV30 to TRBJ2-1; 10 bases map to TRBD2. This CDR3 has 14 amino acids. From germline, CDR1 is GTSNPN and CDR2 SVGIG (reference sequence). V was pared by 5 bases and J by 15 bases, with 16 bases of the junction left unmatched. This CDR3 reads CAWPPEAGGRTAFF. In nucleotides, the CDR3 is TGTGCCTGGCCCCCCGAAGCGGGGGGGAGAACTGCGTTCTTC.

The J gene is TRBJ2-3, the V gene TRBV5-1, with TRBD1 matching 7 bases. The CDR3 runs to 12 residues. CDR1 is SGHRS and CDR2 is YFSETQ in the germline V gene. V lost 5 bases to trimming and J lost 4 bases; unmatched junction nucleotides: 1. The CDR3 is CASRTGADTQYF. The CDR3 DNA is TGCGCCAGCAGAACAGGGGCAGATACGCAGTATTTT.

This chain connects TRBV5-1 to TRBJ2-1, with D perhaps TRBD2 (6 bases). In germline, CDR1 is SGHRS, CDR2 YFSETQ. V was cut by 7 bases and J by 0 bases, with 23 bases left in between. The CDR3 is 18 amino acids. The CDR3 region is CASDRSGGALLSYNEQFF. The DNA for the CDR3 is TGCGCCAGCGACCGTTCAGGCGGGGCCCTCCTCTCCTACAATGAGCAGTTCTTC.

The J gene is TRBJ2-7, the V gene TRBV7-9, with 11 bases lining up with TRBD2. V dropped 1 base and J dropped 5; count of bases not matched to a gene: 4. Germline-derived CDR1 and CDR2 are SEHNR and FQNEAQ (reference sequence). This CDR3 contains 15 residues. The CDR3 here is CASSLGLAGGDEQYF. Written as DNA, the CDR3 is TGTGCCAGCAGCTTAGGTCTAGCGGGAGGAGACGAGCAGTACTTC.

This clone is a singleton in its sample. The chain uses TRBV2 and TRBJ1-2, with a tentative D call TRBD1 (6 bases). V was cut by 4 bases and J by 8 bases, with 14 bases left in between. The CDR3 is made up of 13 amino acids. The germline V gene has CDR1 SNHLY and CDR2 FYNNEI. DNA for the CDR3: TGTGCCAGCAGTGTAATGGGGGGGCTCGGCTACACCTTC. It encodes CASSVMGGLGYTF.

This rearrangement joins TRBV30 to TRBJ1-6, with 8 bases aligning to TRBD1. Germline-derived CDR1 and CDR2 are GTSNPN and SVGIG (reference sequence). This CDR3 has 14 residues. With 3 bases clipped from V and 10 bases from J, the junction kept 8 bases outside the gene matches. The CDR3: CAWSAGTGGSPLHF. The CDR3 bases are TGTGCCTGGAGCGCCGGGACAGGAGGGTCACCCCTCCACTTT.

V is TRBV28 and J is TRBJ1-5; D is uncertain. The germline V gene has CDR1 MDHEN and CDR2 SYDVKM. The CDR3 has 12 residues. The V end was cut by 6 bases, the J end by 0 bases, with 3 bases between. CDR3 bases: TGTGCCAGCAGGAGTAGCAATCAGCCCCAGCATTTT. Amino acids: CASRSSNQPQHF. Full variable domain (missing parts from reference TRBV28 and TRBJ1-5): DVKVTQSSRYLVKRTGEKVFLECVQDMDHENMFWYRQDPGLGLRLIYFSYDVKMKEKGDIPEGYSVSREKKERFSLILESASTNQTSMYLCASRSSNQPQHFGDGTRLSIL.

This chain links TRBV10-3 with TRBJ1-1, with a tentative D call TRBD1 (5 bases). V lost 6 bases and J lost 3, with 17 bases in between. The CDR3 loop spans 15 amino acids. Germline-derived CDR1 and CDR2 are ENHRY and SYGVKD. CDR3 in amino acids: CAIRGRGDSHTEAFF. The CDR3 bases are TGTGCCATCAGAGGGAGGGGAGACAGCCACACTGAAGCTTTCTTT.

J is TRBJ2-7 and V is TRBV5-1; TRBD2 agrees at 13 bases. This CDR3 has 15 residues. Germline lookup yields CDR1 SGHRS and CDR2 YFSETQ. The V gene end was trimmed by 1 base and the J gene end by 6 bases; junction bases not matched to a gene: 4. The CDR3 spells CASSLLTSGRSEQYF. CDR3 DNA sequence: TGCGCCAGCAGCTTGCTGACTAGCGGGAGGAGCGAGCAGTACTTC. Combining the CDR3 with reference TRBV5-1 and TRBJ2-7 gives the whole variable domain KAGVTQTPRYLIKTRGQQVTLSCSPISGHRSVSWYQQTPGQGLQFLFEYFSETQRNKGNFPGRFSGRQFSNSRSEMNVSTLELGDSALYLCASSLLTSGRSEQYFGPGTRLTVT.

The V and J genes are TRBV7-8 and TRBJ2-3, with D possibly matching TRBD2 (6 bases). V was clipped by 0 bases and J by 4 bases, with 17 bases between them. Germline V lookup: CDR1 SGHVS, CDR2 FQNEAQ. The CDR3 spans 17 residues. This CDR3 is CASSLALLSGVADTQYF. The CDR3 nucleotides are TGTGCCAGCAGCTTAGCGCTTCTGTCGGGGGTCGCAGATACGCAGTATTTT.

The chain has TRBV14 and TRBJ2-2, with D possibly TRBD1 on 5 matching bases. This CDR3 comprises 13 residues. Between the trimmed V and J ends, which lost 4 bases and 6 bases, there was a span of 9 bases. In germline, CDR1 is SGHDN, CDR2 FVKESK. The CDR3 protein is CASSPRVAGELFF. In DNA, the CDR3 is TGTGCCAGCAGCCCCAGGGTGGCCGGGGAGCTGTTTTTT. Based on the CDR3 plus reference TRBV14 and TRBJ2-2, the full variable domain is EAGVTQFPSHSVIEKGQTVTLRCDPISGHDNLYWYRRVMGKEIKFLLHFVKESKQDESGMPNNRFLAERTGGTYSTLKVQPAELEDSGVYFCASSPRVAGELFFGEGSRLTVL.

The gene calls are TRBV2 and TRBJ2-1, with TRBD1 matching 8 bases. The V segment lost 7 bases and the J segment 6 bases; nucleotides outside the gene matches: 5. The CDR3 is 13 amino acids. Germline CDR1 is SNHLY and CDR2 is FYNNEI. CDR3 in DNA: TGTGCCAGCATCCGACAGGGGCCCAATGAGCAGTTCTTC. Translated, it gives CASIRQGPNEQFF. The full variable domain, rest sourced from reference TRBV2 and TRBJ2-1, is EPEVTQTPSHQVTQMGQEVILRCVPISNHLYFYWYRQILGQKVEFLVSFYNNEISEKSEIFDDQFSVERPDGSNFTLKIRSTKLEDSAMYFCASIRQGPNEQFFGPGTRLTVL.

V is TRBV6-5 and J is TRBJ2-3, with 10 bases identical to TRBD1. The CDR3 totals 13 residues. J was trimmed by 6 bases and V by 8 bases; bases with no gene match: 5. Germline lookup yields CDR1 MNHEY and CDR2 SVGAGI. The CDR3 DNA reads as TGTGCCAGCCAGACAGGGGGCCGGGATACGCAGTATTTT. It translates to CASQTGGRDTQYF.

This rearrangement joins TRBV30 to TRBJ2-2; no clear D gene. Germline V lookup: CDR1 GTSNPN, CDR2 SVGIG (reference sequence). V was pared by 3 bases and J by 0 bases, with 8 bases between. This CDR3 has 14 amino acids. The CDR3 DNA follows: TGTGCCTGGAGCCTTGTAGCGAACACCGGGGAGCTGTTTTTT. The encoded protein is CAWSLVANTGELFF.

The chain has TRBV28 and TRBJ2-7, with a possible D match to TRBD1 (5 bases). The germline gives CDR1 MDHEN, CDR2 SYDVKM. Trimming took off 3 bases at V and 7 bases at J, with 7 bases between the two ends. The CDR3 consists of 11 residues. The CDR3 DNA reads TGTGCCAGCAGTTTCAGGGATGAGCAGTACTTC. This gives the protein CASSFRDEQYF.

V usage is TRBV11-3 and J usage is TRBJ2-1, with 9 bases aligning to TRBD1. This CDR3 is 16 amino acids long. After removal of 1 base from V and 4 bases from J, the junction contained 5 bases not matched to a gene. The germline gives CDR1 SGHNT, CDR2 YENEEA. In DNA form, the CDR3 reads TGTGCCAGCAGCTTAGGGGGACAGGGACGGTACAATGAGCAGTTCTTC. It encodes CASSLGGQGRYNEQFF.

This clone was observed once. V usage is TRBV5-6 and J usage is TRBJ1-6, with 7 positions matching TRBD1. V lost 1 base, J lost 5 bases, and 6 bases stayed unmatched. Germline V gene data show CDR1 as SGHDT and CDR2 as YYEEEE. This CDR3 spans 16 amino acids. The CDR3 region is CASSLRQGVNNSPLHF. The DNA for the CDR3 is TGTGCCAGCAGCTTGCGACAGGGAGTAAATAATTCACCCCTCCACTTT.

J is TRBJ1-2 and V is TRBV12-3 or TRBV12-4; D is possibly TRBD1 (6 bases). CDR3 length: 12 residues. Trimming cost V 6 bases and J 10 bases, with 15 bases left between them. CDR3 sequence: CASSQTRGDYTF. The CDR3 DNA reads as TGTGCCAGCAGCCAAACCAGGGGCGACTACACCTTC.

The chain links TRBV6-5 to TRBJ2-5; D unclear. V gave up 0 bases and J gave up 0 bases, with 8 bases separating them. CDR1 and CDR2 from the germline V gene are MNHEY and SVGAGI. The CDR3 consists of 15 residues. The CDR3 loop is CASSYSWANQETQYF. The CDR3 DNA reads as TGTGCCAGCAGTTACTCCTGGGCCAACCAAGAGACCCAGTACTTC.

The chain uses TRBV5-4 and TRBJ2-7, with TRBD2 matching over 12 bases. The CDR3 sequence is 18 residues long. Germline-derived CDR1 and CDR2 are SGHNT and YYREEE (reference sequence). The J segment lost 2 bases and the V segment lost 0 bases, leaving 9 bases of the junction unmatched. For the CDR3, the DNA is TGTGCCAGCAGCTTGGAGGTCTTACTAGCGGGGGGACCCTACGAGCAGTACTTC. Translating gives CASSLEVLLAGGPYEQYF. The full variable domain, in which reference TRBV5-4 and TRBJ2-7 provide the parts outside the CDR3, is ETGVTQSPTHLIKTRGQQVTLRCSSQSGHNTVSWYQQALGQGPQFIFQYYREEENGRGNFPPRFSGLQFPNYSSELNVNALELDDSALYLCASSLEVLLAGGPYEQYFGPGTRLTVT.

The gene calls are TRBV6-5 and TRBJ2-1; 9 bases align to TRBD2. CDR1 and CDR2 (germline): MNHEY, SVGAGI. Germline trimming cut 2 bases from V and 12 bases from J; bases unmatched to any gene: 11. CDR3 length: 15 amino acids. This CDR3 is CASSYPASGEAVQFF. The CDR3 DNA is TGTGCCAGCAGTTACCCCGCTAGCGGGGAGGCAGTGCAGTTCTTC.